A selection of T cell receptor beta chains follows, all from one sample in a study of T cell responses to AZD1222 COVID-19 vaccine. Assay used: immunoSEQ multiplex PCR; TCRdb lists only in-frame clones, some missing. The sample contains about 140,000 clones, 90% to 95% of which appear only once. The sample consisted of peripheral blood, taken after recovery from COVID-19. The receptors stem from an adult who had recovered from COVID-19. CDR3s include the opening cysteine and the closing phenylalanine or tryptophan.

v_gene: TRBV2; j_gene: TRBJ1-2; CDR3aa: CASSERQGVSNGYTF
v_gene: TRBV6-5; j_gene: TRBJ1-6; CDR3aa: CASRGQGFVNSPLHF
v_gene: TRBV6-6; j_gene: TRBJ2-1; CDR3aa: CASSLSSIPPTSGRLNEQFF
v_gene: TRBV5-4; j_gene: TRBJ2-2; CDR3aa: CASSLGLAGGPGKTGELFF
v_gene: TRBV5-1; j_gene: TRBJ2-1; CDR3aa: CASSPELSNEQFF
v_gene: TRBV29-1; j_gene: TRBJ2-1; CDR3aa: CSVGGGRSYNEQFF
v_gene: TRBV28; j_gene: TRBJ1-1; CDR3aa: CASSPLGIGRETEAFF
v_gene: TRBV19; j_gene: TRBJ1-1; CDR3aa: CASSKTGAGGVAEAFF
v_gene: TRBV10-2; j_gene: TRBJ1-1; CDR3aa: CASSVKGAHTEAFF
v_gene: TRBV18; j_gene: TRBJ2-7; CDR3aa: CASSAGSSYEQYF
v_gene: TRBV7-6; j_gene: TRBJ2-7; CDR3aa: CASSSGTSGSYYEQYF
v_gene: TRBV5-1; j_gene: TRBJ2-5; CDR3aa: CASSRDRDETQYF
v_gene: TRBV7-9; j_gene: TRBJ2-7; CDR3aa: CASSGSSGVYEQYF
v_gene: TRBV6-5; j_gene: TRBJ2-7; CDR3aa: CASSSSGFSGEQYF
v_gene: TRBV11-1; j_gene: TRBJ2-2; CDR3aa: CASSPRLAGRTGELFF
v_gene: TRBV18; j_gene: TRBJ2-7; CDR3aa: CASSLTQGYEQYF
v_gene: TRBV11-2; j_gene: TRBJ2-3; CDR3aa: CASDRSLGGYTDTQYF
v_gene: TRBV9; j_gene: TRBJ2-5; CDR3aa: CASTLGQGSFETQYF
v_gene: TRBV10-1; j_gene: TRBJ1-2; CDR3aa: CASSDAANYGYTF
v_gene: TRBV3-1/TRBV3-2; j_gene: TRBJ1-3; CDR3aa: CASSQETVRNTIYF
v_gene: TRBV5-5; j_gene: TRBJ2-1; CDR3aa: CASSLVSGEQFF
v_gene: TRBV30; j_gene: TRBJ1-1; CDR3aa: CALRSELEAFF
v_gene: TRBV6-5; j_gene: TRBJ1-2; CDR3aa: CASSPQGPANYGYTF
v_gene: TRBV6-1; j_gene: TRBJ1-5; CDR3aa: CASSESGAVEQPQHF